This note documents a single T cell receptor (beta chain) sequence. No antigen is known for it. The record originates from a study of long-term antiretroviral therapy in people with HIV. Study overall: When the earliest samples were collected, ART was typically delayed until CD4 counts fell.

The CDR3 runs to 15 residues. Germline assignment: CDR1 SGHNT and CDR2 YYREEE (reference sequence). V shed 2 bases, J shed 9 bases, and the junction held 6 bases outside the gene matches. Study results and caveats: Controls had broader CDR3 length ranges than HIV repertoires did.

Survey-level resolution applied to immunoSEQ assay v3.0. Sequenced by immunoSEQ multiplex PCR; TCRdb stores in-frame clones only, minus some. The profile shows some 16,000 clones, almost 80% of them singletons. The sample here was unsorted PBMCs, taken 2.3 years after starting antiretroviral therapy. The sequence derives from a woman between 40 and 50 years old with HIV. The chain is built from TRBV5-4 and TRBJ1-6, with 9 bases lining up with TRBD1. DNA for the CDR3: TGTGCCAGCAGCTTAGGGGACAGGGAGCGTTCACCCCTCCACTTT. Protein sequence: CASSLGDRERSPLHF.